The clone carrying this TCR beta chain appeared a single time. The source of the sample is a study of blood T cells in healthy people across ages. This CDR3 is built from 15 residues. V was clipped by 3 bases and J by 5 bases, with 12 bases between them. The germline V gene encodes CDR1 SGDLS and CDR2 YYNGEE. A second roughly 6 to 11 cycle PCR used barcoded and J-beta primers. TCRdb fed the 5' RACE reads into MiXCR, producing one record per CDR3 protein. The sample shows nearly 1 million distinct CDR3 sequences, approximately 50% of them seen only once. The J gene is TRBJ1-6, the V gene TRBV9; D is perhaps TRBD1 (6 bases). This TCR was recovered from a woman between 55 and 75 years old in good health. Sequencing was done on a sample of blood. The CDR3 nucleotides read TGTGCCAGCAGCGGCAGAGACAGGAATAATTCACCCCTCCACTTT. Its protein is CASSGRDRNNSPLHF.